The TCR beta chain described here comes from a study of blood T cell repertoires in COVID-19 (dated by TCRdb to about 2020). Looking at the study overall: Samples from collaborators originated in the United States, Italy and Spain and spanned both the acute and convalescent phases of COVID-19. A freely available public database, intended as a resource for researchers studying the immune response to SARS-CoV-2, is where the repertoires were released. Subjects who had been exposed to COVID-19, were actively infected with it, or had recovered from it provided the deeply sampled blood TCRbeta repertoires that made up the dataset. The samples were drawn from two sources: the first 160 participants of the ongoing ImmuneRACE study, and 950 to 1,500 subjects contributed by 6 global collaborators. Nearly every sample came with metadata listing a de-identified subject ID, COVID-19 status, age in years and sex. The material from the prospective study consisted of cDNA or gDNA derived from T cells, B-cell-depleted T cells, or PBMCs. Where available, HLA class I and class II types were obtained from metadata supplied by the sample provider rather than from assay-based typing.

TCRbeta CDR3 regions were amplified from genomic DNA using the immunoSEQ Assay, a bias-controlled multiplex PCR. The study's processing was this. The number of nucleated cells in each sample was estimated from the amplification of reference gene primers within the assay. To quantify the absolute abundance of each unique TCRbeta CDR3 rearrangement, sequence reads were collapsed and filtered. For each sample, productive Simpson clonality was calculated by taking the square root of Simpson's diversity index across productive rearrangements. Drawn from immuneACCESS, this table holds only the in-frame rearrangements with V and J called that TCRdb kept. Clones are partly lost; checked studies trace under half to an unresolved V gene and leave the rest unexplained. V and J calls and clone size are as listed in that table; D and trimming were resolved from the DNA. This sample holds approximately 670,000 clones; 85% to 90% were observed only once. In total, the top ten clones hold under 0.3% of the sample.

On the study overall, not on this receptor specifically: The amount of clinical and demographic metadata varied by source and participant and was provided uncurated.

The junction carries 6 bases between V and J, which are trimmed by 6 bases and 0 bases respectively. CDR1 and CDR2 are read off the germline V gene as SGDLS and YYNGEE. The CDR3, cysteine through phenylalanine, is 12 amino acids long. Only CDR3 DNA is held: 36 bases, read in frame from base 1. The collaborating institutions used their own protocols to collect whole blood in K2EDTA tubes. For TCRbeta analysis, collaborator samples were shipped as frozen whole blood, as isolated PBMCs, or as DNA extracted from either sample type. Turning to this clone: The antigen it binds to is not known. No much larger clone is present one base from it, and per-base qualities are unavailable.

The chain is encoded by TRBV9 joined to TRBJ1-2, with no confidently assigned D gene. Sequencing was performed on peripheral blood. The receptor's source is a woman under 30 with acute or convalescent COVID-19. Read as DNA, the sequence is TGTGCCAGCACCGGGACTAACTATGGCTACACCTTC. It is translated as CASTGTNYGYTF.